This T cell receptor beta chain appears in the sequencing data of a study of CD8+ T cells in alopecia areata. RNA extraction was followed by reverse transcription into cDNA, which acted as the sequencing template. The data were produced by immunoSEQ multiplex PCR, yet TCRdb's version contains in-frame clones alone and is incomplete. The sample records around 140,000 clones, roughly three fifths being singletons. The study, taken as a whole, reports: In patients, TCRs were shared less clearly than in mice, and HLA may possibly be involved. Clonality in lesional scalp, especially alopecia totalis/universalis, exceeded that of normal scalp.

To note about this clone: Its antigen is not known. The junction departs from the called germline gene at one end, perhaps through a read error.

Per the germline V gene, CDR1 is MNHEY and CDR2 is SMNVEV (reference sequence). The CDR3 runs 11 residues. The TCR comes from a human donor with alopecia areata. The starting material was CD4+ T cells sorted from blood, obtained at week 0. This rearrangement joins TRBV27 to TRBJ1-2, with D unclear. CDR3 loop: CASSSWQTLIF. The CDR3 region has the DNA TGTGCCAGCAGTTCATGGCAGACCCTTATCTTC.